The entry below gives a single T cell receptor beta chain sequence along with its context. The target antigen is unknown. This entry belongs to a study of cytomegalovirus exposure and HLA in healthy donors. In the study overall: An early data release held about 85 million unique TCRs from HLA-typed donors. General study results and limits: A later analysis associated 15,000 or so TCR beta sequences with HLA alleles at a 0.05 false discovery rate. A missense variant in DCLRE1C was later tied to TCR beta V- and J-gene trimming.

A multiplex PCR was run with 60 Vbeta primers and 13 Jbeta primers. Authors' processing steps: Later work found 65 million to 90 million unique TCR beta chains, with roughly 11 million shared. Measured with immunoSEQ multiplex PCR; TCRdb has only the in-frame clones, and not every one. The D gene and trimming were derived from the DNA, and the V and J assignments and clone size from that table. This sample's table has some 160,000 clones. Germline V CDR1 and CDR2: SGDLS, YYNGEE. With 10 bases removed from V and 6 bases from J, the gap between germline ends came to 19 bases. The CDR3 loop spans 14 amino acids.

Source material: PBMCs. This clonotype originated in a man aged 25 to 40 in good health and CMV-seronegative. The V and J genes are TRBV9 and TRBJ2-2; D is possibly TRBD1 (6 bases). The CDR3 sequence is CASSEGVVAGELFF. The CDR3 DNA sequence: TGTGCCTCGAGCGAGGGGGTGGTGGCCGGGGAGCTGTTTTTT.